The clone carrying this TCR beta chain has only a few counts. This sample stems from a study of response to subunit inactivated influenza vaccine. The CDR3 totals 15 residues. V gave up 5 bases and J gave up 6 bases; unmatched junction bases: 9. Germline V gene data show CDR1 as SGHVS and CDR2 as FQNEAQ. TCRdb re-analysed the RT-PCR reads in MiXCR, keeping a single row per CDR3 protein. The table shows around 600,000 distinct CDR3 sequences, with 11% occurring only once. Separately, the same data were catalogued under a study of T cells expressing NK-cell markers. From that report: With UMIs, 5'RACE template switching was used to make TCR beta cDNA. Among eight sequenced donors, seven carried HCMV seropositivity while one was seronegative. It is unclear if expanded NKG2C-expressing clones target HCMV antigens.

This clonotype was obtained from a man aged 50 to 59 who received an inactivated influenza vaccine. The sequenced sample was PBMCs from blood, obtained on the day of vaccination. This chain links TRBV7-8 with TRBJ2-4; 8 nucleotides line up with TRBD1. In nucleotides, the CDR3 is TGTGCCAGCAGCGGCAGGGGGCTGGATGGAAACATTCAGTACTTC. Amino acids: CASSGRGLDGNIQYF.